This passage covers 18 T cell receptor beta chains from one sample sequenced in a study of lymphopenia after photon versus proton radiotherapy (dated 2019 in TCRdb). Library creation used the immunoSEQ multiplex PCR assay. Held by TCRdb, this immuneACCESS table contains in-frame sequences only and omits some clones. Under half of the omission traces to an unresolved V gene where checked; the cause of the rest is unknown. This sample has roughly 58,000 clones in its table, and roughly 87% of those were observed once. Together, the top ten hold roughly 13% of the sample. The material was peripheral blood, obtained from a patient treated with proton-based radiotherapy. The receptors shown here come from a man older than 75 with esophageal cancer.

This chain joins TRBV19 and TRBJ2-3, with D perhaps TRBD1 or TRBD2 (6 bases each). This CDR3 is 15 amino acids long. The germline V gene encodes CDR1 LNHDA and CDR2 SQIVND (reference sequence). The ends were cut back, 7 bases at V and 6 bases at J, with 20 bases in the middle. CDR3 bases: TGTGCCAGTAACTCGGCCGGGGGCCGCTACGATACGCAGTATTTT. It encodes CASNSAGGRYDTQYF.

The rearrangement links TRBV11-2 to TRBJ1-3; D gene uncertain. Looked up from germline, CDR1 is SGHAT and CDR2 is FQNNGV. The germline V and J ends were trimmed by 5 bases and 0 bases, with 17 bases remaining between them. The CDR3 consists of 17 residues. The CDR3 coding sequence is TGTGCCAGCAGCCGAACCCCGGCAGGCCTCTCTGGAAACACCATATATTTT. It specifies CASSRTPAGLSGNTIYF.

Turning to this clone: One junction end does not reproduce the germline sequence, and a read error may be involved. The chain employs TRBV7-7 and TRBJ2-1, with no clear D. The CDR3 length is 13 residues. CDR1 and CDR2 (germline): SSHAT, FNYEAQ (reference sequence). In DNA form, the CDR3 reads TGTGCTAGCAGCTTAGAAAGGGAACTGGAGCAGTTCTTC. It specifies CASSLERELEQFF.

The count of this clone is one. The chain links TRBV5-1 to TRBJ2-3, with D possibly matching TRBD2 (6 bases). This CDR3 has 15 residues. Germline-derived CDR1 and CDR2 are SGHRS and YFSETQ. The V gene lost 2 bases and the J gene lost 2 bases, with 12 bases spanning the gap. The CDR3: CASSFGLQNTDTQYF. CDR3 in DNA: TGCGCCAGCAGCTTCGGACTACAGAACACAGATACGCAGTATTTT.

CDR3 residues: CAWMDRGRGYNEQFF. In DNA form, the CDR3 reads TGTGCCTGGATGGACCGAGGCAGGGGCTACAATGAGCAGTTCTTC. The chain has TRBV30 and TRBJ2-1; maybe TRBD1 (6 bases). Germline lookup yields CDR1 GTSNPN and CDR2 SVGIG (reference sequence). V lost 4 bases to trimming and J lost 3 bases, with 16 bases between them. CDR3 length equals 15 residues.

The V call is TRBV6-5, the J call TRBJ1-1; D perhaps matches TRBD1 (5 bases). The CDR3 consists of 15 residues. V was shortened by 4 bases and J by 1 base, with 13 bases between the two germline ends. From germline, CDR1 is MNHEY and CDR2 SVGAGI. As DNA, the CDR3 is TGTGCCAGCAGTTCCCTCTCGACAGAGAACACTGAAGCTTTCTTT. It codes for CASSSLSTENTEAFF.

The chain joins TRBV10-3 to TRBJ2-3; no definite D call. The CDR3 is 12 residues long. Germline V gives CDR1 ENHRY, CDR2 SYGVKD. The V end lost 3 bases, the J end lost 1 base, and 2 bases lay between the germline ends. The CDR3 DNA sequence: TGTGCCATCAGTGATGGCACAGATACGCAGTATTTT. This translates into CAISDGTDTQYF.

Only one count was recorded for this clone. The V gene is TRBV5-6, the J gene TRBJ1-1; D gene ambiguous. V lost 4 bases and J 7 bases, leaving 14 bases between the germline ends. Germline values: CDR1 SGHDT, CDR2 YYEEEE. CDR3 length: 13 residues. CDR3 residues: CASSRDTILEAFF. In DNA form, the CDR3 reads TGTGCCAGCAGCCGTGACACCATCCTTGAAGCTTTCTTT.

The chain joins TRBV19 to TRBJ2-4, with D perhaps being TRBD1 or TRBD2 (5 bases each). Germline CDR1 and CDR2: LNHDA and SQIVND (reference sequence). The V and J ends lost 4 bases and 0 bases respectively, with 16 bases between them. This CDR3 region has 17 residues. The DNA of the CDR3 is TGTGCCAGTAGTAGGGACCTTATCCCCTTAGCCAAAAACATTCAGTACTTC. Translated, it gives CASSRDLIPLAKNIQYF. Full variable domain (outside the CDR3, taken from reference TRBV19 and TRBJ2-4): DGGITQSPKYLFRKEGQNVTLSCEQNLNHDAMYWYRQDPGQGLRLIYYSQIVNDFQKGDIAEGYSVSREKKESFPLTVTSAQKNPTAFYLCASSRDLIPLAKNIQYFGAGTRLSVL.

The V call is TRBV20-1, the J call TRBJ2-1; D call uncertain. The CDR3 is 11 amino acids. The V gene lost 6 bases and the J gene lost 5 bases, with 8 bases spanning the gap. Germline V gives CDR1 DFQATT, CDR2 SNEGSKA (reference sequence). CDR3 sequence reads: CSAFLDNEQFF. Written as DNA, the CDR3 is TGCAGTGCCTTCCTGGACAATGAGCAGTTCTTC.

The V gene is TRBV19, the J gene TRBJ1-2, with TRBD1 matching over 8 bases. Germline V gene lookup returns CDR1 LNHDA and CDR2 SQIVND (reference sequence). V was clipped by 8 bases and J by 5 bases; unmatched bases: 13. This CDR3 has 15 amino acids. CDR3 nucleotides: TGTGCCAGTCAACGGACAGGGAGCCTTCCGTATGGCTACACCTTC. Encoded protein: CASQRTGSLPYGYTF. The full variable domain, rest sourced from reference TRBV19 and TRBJ1-2, is DGGITQSPKYLFRKEGQNVTLSCEQNLNHDAMYWYRQDPGQGLRLIYYSQIVNDFQKGDIAEGYSVSREKKESFPLTVTSAQKNPTAFYLCASQRTGSLPYGYTFGSGTRLTVV.

The V gene is TRBV7-2, the J gene TRBJ2-7, with D perhaps matching TRBD2 (6 bases). V was shortened by 5 bases and J by 7 bases, with 15 bases between the two germline ends. CDR1 is SGHTA and CDR2 is FQGNSA in the germline V gene. The CDR3 covers 13 residues. CDR3 sequence: CASSPILRGEQYF. The CDR3 DNA is TGTGCCAGCAGCCCGATCCTTCGGGGGGAGCAGTACTTC.

The V and J genes are TRBV4-1 and TRBJ1-2, with D maybe TRBD1 (5 bases). Trimming shortened V by 2 bases and J by 7 bases, and 17 bases separated the two germline ends. CDR1 is MGHRA and CDR2 is YSYEKL in the germline V gene. The CDR3 consists of 15 residues. The CDR3 coding sequence is TGCGCCAGCAGCCAACCAGCGACAGTCGTTCGTGGCTACACCTTC. It is translated as CASSQPATVVRGYTF.

This clone was seen only a few times. The chain links TRBV16 to TRBJ1-5, with no clear D. The CDR3 runs 16 residues. V lost 0 bases to trimming and J lost 0 bases, with 9 bases between them. Germline V lookup: CDR1 KGHSY, CDR2 FQNENV. The CDR3 reads CASSQSRPFSNQPQHF. The CDR3 DNA is TGTGCCAGCAGCCAATCGCGGCCCTTTAGCAATCAGCCCCAGCATTTT. The full variable domain, completed using reference TRBV16 and TRBJ1-5, is GEEVAQTPKHLVRGEGQKAKLYCAPIKGHSYVFWYQQVLKNEFKFLISFQNENVFDETGMPKERFSAKCLPNSPCSLEIQATKLEDSAVYFCASSQSRPFSNQPQHFGDGTRLSIL.

The V and J genes are TRBV30 and TRBJ1-6; D is possibly TRBD1 (6 bases). The germline V and J ends were trimmed by 3 bases and 3 bases, with 6 bases remaining between them. Looked up from germline, CDR1 is GTSNPN and CDR2 is SVGIG (reference sequence). The CDR3 sequence is 13 residues long. The CDR3 DNA is TGTGCCTGGAGGGACAGCTATAATTCACCCCTCCACTTT. Its translation: CAWRDSYNSPLHF. The whole variable domain, remainder taken from reference TRBV30 and TRBJ1-6, is SQTIHQWPATLVQPVGSPLSLECTVEGTSNPNLYWYRQAAGRGLQLLFYSVGIGQISSEVPQNLSASRPQDRQFILSSKKLLLSDSGFYLCAWRDSYNSPLHFGNGTRLTVT.

The CDR3 DNA is TGTGCCACCGAGGGAGACAGGGGTGTGAATGAGCAGTTCTTC. It codes for CATEGDRGVNEQFF. The rearrangement joins TRBV28 to TRBJ2-1; 8 bases agree with TRBD1. The CDR3 length is 14 residues. Trimming at V came to 10 bases and at J to 7 bases, leaving 12 bases not matched to a gene. Looked up from germline, CDR1 is MDHEN and CDR2 is SYDVKM.

The rearrangement joins TRBV5-6 to TRBJ1-1; no definite D call. Trimming left V 4 bases short and J 0 bases short, with 7 bases between. Germline values: CDR1 SGHDT, CDR2 YYEEEE. The CDR3 length is 13 residues. The CDR3 is CASSVDMNTEAFF. The CDR3, as DNA: TGTGCCAGCAGCGTTGACATGAACACTGAAGCTTTCTTT.

This chain uses TRBV28 with TRBJ1-2; 8 nucleotides match TRBD1. This CDR3 spans 14 amino acids. In germline, CDR1 is MDHEN, CDR2 SYDVKM. J gave up 5 bases and V 6 bases, and 8 bases lay outside the gene matches. In nucleotides, the CDR3 is TGTGCCAGCAGCCCCCCAGGGGGCCGGTATGGCTACACCTTC. Its protein is CASSPPGGRYGYTF.